The following is a T cell receptor (beta chain) sequence with its context. Its cognate antigen is unknown. This CDR3 is also generated by other DNA sequences in the sample. This record comes from a study of shared clonotypes between healthy human individuals. Broader study findings: Despite large depth, sorted-subset datasets appeared incompletely sequenced.

Assay: immunoSEQ multiplex PCR; the TCRdb copy retains only in-frame clones and omits some. The sample comprises about 2.4 million clones, 80% to 95% of which are singletons, and approximately 0.36% rests with the top ten. The CDR3 has 12 amino acids. Trimming removed 0 bases at V and 9 bases at J, with 6 bases between. CDR1 is ENHRY and CDR2 is SYGVKD in the germline V gene. Sequencing was carried out using naive CD4+ T cells from PBMCs. Indicated subset: CD45RA+ positively selected. The receptor's source is a man between 18 and 35 years old in good health. Some clones in this sample may be carry-over from other donors' samples. The V gene is TRBV10-3, the J gene TRBJ2-1; D gene unclear. The CDR3 DNA reads TGTGCCATCAGTGAGTCTCGCGGTGAGCAGTTCTTC. Residues: CAISESRGEQFF.